Below, 23 T cell receptor beta chains from the same sample are listed, as sequenced in a study of OX40 agonist ivuxolimab in advanced cancers. TCRdb keeps only in-frame clones here, not all; method: immunoSEQ multiplex PCR. The repertoire consists of more than 70,000 clones, with 85% to 90% occurring once and the leading ten covering over 9.5%. The sample here was CD4+ or CD8+ T cells sorted from blood, taken in a trial of the OX40 agonist ivuxolimab. These receptor sequences come from an adult with an advanced solid tumor such as melanoma, head and neck, liver or kidney cancer.

This sequence joins TRBV7-9 and TRBJ2-7, with no clear D. Trimming cost V 4 bases and J 3 bases, with 4 bases left between them. This CDR3 contains 11 residues. Germline V gene sequence: CDR1 SEHNR, CDR2 FQNEAQ (reference sequence). The CDR3 protein is CASSSLYEQYF. The CDR3 bases are TGTGCCAGCAGCTCCCTCTACGAGCAGTACTTC.

The chain recombines TRBV6-5 with TRBJ1-1, with D unclear. Between the trimmed V and J ends, which lost 6 bases and 0 bases, there was a span of 8 bases. Germline CDR1 and CDR2: MNHEY and SVGAGI. The CDR3 is 13 residues long. CDR3 sequence (DNA): TGTGCCAGCAGATTCACGGTGAACACTGAAGCTTTCTTT. It is translated as CASRFTVNTEAFF.

The chain employs TRBV28 and TRBJ1-1; D is ambiguous. V dropped 2 bases and J dropped 6 bases, with 16 bases sitting between them. The germline V gene has CDR1 MDHEN and CDR2 SYDVKM. CDR3 size: 15 residues. The CDR3 DNA is TGTGCCAGCAGTTTACCCGGGGAGGGTTCATCTGAAGCTTTCTTT. This translates into CASSLPGEGSSEAFF. Full variable domain (rest looked up from reference TRBV28 and TRBJ1-1): DVKVTQSSRYLVKRTGEKVFLECVQDMDHENMFWYRQDPGLGLRLIYFSYDVKMKEKGDIPEGYSVSREKKERFSLILESASTNQTSMYLCASSLPGEGSSEAFFGQGTRLTVV.

The chain couples TRBV6-6 to TRBJ2-7; D ambiguous. CDR3 length equals 13 residues. Germline V lookup: CDR1 MNHNY, CDR2 SVGAGI (reference sequence). V was shortened by 6 bases and J by 2 bases, with 11 bases between the two germline ends. As DNA, the CDR3 is TGTGCCAGCAGCCCCACCCTCGCCTACGAGCAGTACTTC. Protein product: CASSPTLAYEQYF.

The V call is TRBV5-8, the J call TRBJ2-4; possibly TRBD1 for D (6 bases). The CDR3 consists of 14 residues. The V and J ends lost 2 bases and 4 bases respectively, with 10 bases between them. Looked up from germline, CDR1 is SGHTS and CDR2 is YDEGEE. The CDR3 region is CASSLLGGKNIQYF. The CDR3 DNA is TGTGCCAGCAGCTTACTAGGGGGTAAAAACATTCAGTACTTC.

A note on this clone: At one boundary the junction diverges from the germline segment, which might be a read error. The chain couples TRBV7-7 to TRBJ2-1; D perhaps matches TRBD2 (7 bases). Per the germline V gene, CDR1 is SSHAT and CDR2 is FNYEAQ (reference sequence). The CDR3 is made up of 15 amino acids. CDR3 coding DNA: TGTGCTAGCAGCTTAGGTTTGGCGCCGGGGGGCGAGCAGTTCTTC. Translated, it gives CASSLGLAPGGEQFF.

This chain uses TRBV27 with TRBJ2-7; possible D gene TRBD1, 6 bases. V lost 5 bases and J 3 bases, leaving 23 bases between the germline ends. The length of the CDR3 is 17 residues. In germline, CDR1 is MNHEY, CDR2 SMNVEV (reference sequence). CDR3 in DNA: TGTGCCAGCAGTGAAAGCCCCTACAGGGAGTCCCTCTACGAGCAGTACTTC. Protein sequence: CASSESPYRESLYEQYF.

J is TRBJ2-2 and V is TRBV7-9; TRBD2 matches at 10 bases. Trimming at V came to 6 bases and at J to 0 bases, leaving 4 bases not matched to a gene. Germline CDR1 SEHNR, CDR2 FQNEAQ (reference sequence). The CDR3 loop spans 16 amino acids. CDR3 sequence (DNA): TGTGCCAGCAGGGGTGGACTAGCGGCGAACACCGGGGAGCTGTTTTTT. It encodes CASRGGLAANTGELFF.

This sequence joins TRBV28 and TRBJ1-3; 8 nucleotides match TRBD1. V shed 6 bases and J 2 bases; nucleotides not matched to a gene: 0. The CDR3 spans 13 residues. Germline V gives CDR1 MDHEN, CDR2 SYDVKM. DNA for the CDR3: TGTGCCAGCAGGGGACAGGCTGGAAACACCATATATTTT. This translates into CASRGQAGNTIYF.

The chain uses TRBV11-2 and TRBJ2-5, with a weak D call TRBD1 (5 bases). Germline assignment: CDR1 SGHAT and CDR2 FQNNGV. V shed 8 bases and J shed 1 base, with 20 bases lying between them. The length of the CDR3 is 16 residues. This chain's CDR3 is CASGRVRRAPQETQYF. DNA of the CDR3: TGTGCCAGCGGTAGGGTTCGCAGGGCCCCCCAAGAGACCCAGTACTTC.

This clone was detected once. The CDR3 nucleotides read TGTGCCAGCAGCGGCACTAGCGCGACAGATACGCAGTATTTT. Residues: CASSGTSATDTQYF. The chain carries TRBV5-4 and TRBJ2-3; 7 bases are shared with TRBD2. The CDR3 runs to 14 residues. V lost 4 bases, J lost 3 bases, and 5 bases stayed unmatched. The germline gives CDR1 SGHNT, CDR2 YYREEE (reference sequence).

The rearrangement joins TRBV28 to TRBJ1-1; unclear D gene. Trimming took off 6 bases at V and 3 bases at J, with 11 bases between the two ends. This CDR3 region has 13 residues. Per germline, CDR1 MDHEN and CDR2 SYDVKM. DNA for the CDR3: TGTGCCAGCAGGGCCGGGATTTACACTGAAGCTTTCTTT. Its protein product is CASRAGIYTEAFF.

The V and J genes are TRBV11-1 and TRBJ2-6, with 12 nucleotides matching TRBD1. This CDR3 comprises 17 residues. The J segment lost 1 base and the V segment lost 5 bases, leaving 3 bases of the junction unmatched. Per germline, CDR1 SGHAT and CDR2 FQDESV (reference sequence). The DNA of the CDR3 is TGTGCCAGCAGCCCGGGACAGGGGGCGTCTGGGGCCAACGTCCTGACTTTC. Its translation is CASSPGQGASGANVLTF.

The chain combines TRBV7-9 with TRBJ1-5, with 9 bases identical to TRBD1. The V segment lost 5 bases and the J segment 2 bases; nucleotides outside the gene matches: 7. Germline V lookup: CDR1 SEHNR, CDR2 FQNEAQ (reference sequence). The CDR3 is 16 residues long. The CDR3 reads CASSPGQGMGNQPQHF. The CDR3 DNA reads TGTGCCAGCAGCCCCGGACAGGGGATGGGCAATCAGCCCCAGCATTTT.

On this clone itself: At one of its ends the junction is not consistent with the germline gene, which may arise from a read error. This same CDR3 is encoded by further DNA sequences in the sample. J is TRBJ1-5 and V is TRBV14; no reliable D call. Germline V gene lookup returns CDR1 SGHDN and CDR2 FVKESK. This CDR3 contains 12 residues. In DNA form, the CDR3 reads TGCGCCACCAAAAAGGTAGGTCAGCCCCAGCATTTT. As protein: CATKKVGQPQHF.

DNA for the CDR3: TGTGCCAGCAGCGTCAGGACGGAAAACATTCAGTACTTC. It is translated as CASSVRTENIQYF. The chain links TRBV9 to TRBJ2-4; D remains ambiguous. The germline V gene encodes CDR1 SGDLS and CDR2 YYNGEE. The length of the CDR3 is 13 residues. V shed 2 bases and J shed 5 bases, with 8 bases lying between them. The complete variable domain, with remaining parts taken from reference TRBV9 and TRBJ2-4, reads DSGVTQTPKHLITATGQRVTLRCSPRSGDLSVYWYQQSLDQGLQFLIQYYNGEERAKGNILERFSAQQFPDLHSELNLSSLELGDSALYFCASSVRTENIQYFGAGTRLSVL.

This chain joins TRBV19 and TRBJ2-1; 10 nucleotides line up with TRBD2. The length of the CDR3 is 15 residues. V dropped 6 bases and J dropped 14; count of bases not matched to a gene: 16. Germline V gene sequence: CDR1 LNHDA, CDR2 SQIVND (reference sequence). The CDR3 bases are TGTGCCAGTAGCCCAATTGGAGTAGCGGGGGGACAAAAGTTCTTC. Translation: CASSPIGVAGGQKFF.

J is TRBJ1-1 and V is TRBV27, with D possibly TRBD1 on 5 matching bases. CDR3 length: 15 residues. Germline-derived CDR1 and CDR2 are MNHEY and SMNVEV (reference sequence). V was shortened by 6 bases and J by 3 bases, with 17 bases between the two germline ends. This CDR3 reads CASSLAGGWDTEAFF. The CDR3 DNA follows: TGTGCCAGCAGCCTTGCGGGGGGGTGGGACACTGAAGCTTTCTTT.

This rearrangement joins TRBV6-1 to TRBJ1-2, with 9 bases matching TRBD1. Losses at the gene ends were 10 bases for V and 7 bases for J; bases not matched to a gene: 13. Germline loops: CDR1 MNHNS, CDR2 SASEGT. This CDR3 contains 14 residues. The CDR3 reads CATDLQGALGGYTF. CDR3 bases: TGTGCCACCGACTTACAGGGGGCGCTTGGTGGCTACACCTTC.

This clone was seen a handful of times. The rearrangement uses TRBV5-5 and TRBJ2-7; no clear D gene. V was trimmed by 2 bases and J by 0 bases, leaving 6 bases between them. The CDR3 runs to 13 residues. CDR1 and CDR2 (germline): SGHKS, YYEKEE (reference sequence). CDR3 bases: TGTGCCAGCAGCTTCAGGAGCTCCTACGAGCAGTACTTC. Translation gives CASSFRSSYEQYF.

This sequence joins TRBV18 and TRBJ2-7, with D unclear. CDR1 and CDR2 (germline): KGHSH, LQKENI. Trimming removed 0 bases at V and 2 bases at J, with 8 bases between. The CDR3 runs 14 residues. The CDR3 DNA sequence: TGTGCCAGCTCACCACCCTATCCTACCTACGAGCAGTACTTC. This sequence encodes CASSPPYPTYEQYF.

In DNA, the CDR3 is TGTGCCAGTAGTAACCCAACCAGGGGCAATCAGCCCCAGCATTTT. Translated, it gives CASSNPTRGNQPQHF. The genes are TRBV19 and TRBJ1-5; possibly TRBD1 for D (5 bases). Trimming took off 4 bases at V and 2 bases at J, with 12 bases between the two ends. This CDR3 is 15 amino acids long. Germline lookup yields CDR1 LNHDA and CDR2 SQIVND (reference sequence).

This sequence joins TRBV7-9 and TRBJ2-3; 8 bases match TRBD2. Per germline, CDR1 SEHNR and CDR2 FQNEAQ (reference sequence). The V gene end was trimmed by 1 base and the J gene end by 2 bases; junction bases not matched to a gene: 14. The CDR3 consists of 19 residues. The CDR3 coding sequence is TGTGCCAGCAGCTTAGTAGGAAACGGGGCGGGAGGAATCACAGATACGCAGTATTTT. Encoded protein: CASSLVGNGAGGITDTQYF.